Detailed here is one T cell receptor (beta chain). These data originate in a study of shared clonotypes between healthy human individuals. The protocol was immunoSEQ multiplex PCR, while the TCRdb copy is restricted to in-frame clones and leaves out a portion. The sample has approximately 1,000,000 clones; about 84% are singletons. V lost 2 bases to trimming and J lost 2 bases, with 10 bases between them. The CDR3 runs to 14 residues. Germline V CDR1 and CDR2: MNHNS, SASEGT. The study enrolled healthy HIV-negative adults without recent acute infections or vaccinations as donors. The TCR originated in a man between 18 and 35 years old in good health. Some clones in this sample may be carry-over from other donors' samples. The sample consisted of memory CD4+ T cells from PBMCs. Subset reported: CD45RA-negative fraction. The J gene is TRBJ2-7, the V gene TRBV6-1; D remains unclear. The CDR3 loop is CASSENSSPYEQYF. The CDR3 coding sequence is TGTGCCAGCAGTGAAAACTCCTCCCCCTACGAGCAGTACTTC.